The rows below give T cell receptor beta chains drawn from one sample of a study of blood T cell repertoires in COVID-19. The assay was immunoSEQ multiplex PCR, and TCRdb's table has in-frame clones only and misses some. The sample has about 380,000 clones; roughly 80% are singletons. Specimen: peripheral blood. The source is a human donor with acute or convalescent COVID-19. The donor label of this sample is uncertain. Each CDR3 is given with its conserved first and last residue. The D gene is left open where the match is weak. Clone sizes are given selectively: once, few, many, or a class where the clone is expanded.

abundance,d_gene,v_gene,j_gene,CDR3aa,CDR3nt
NA,TRBD2,TRBV28,TRBJ2-7,CASSLSGTSLEQYF,TGTGCCAGCAGTTTATCCGGGACTAGCCTCGAGCAGTACTTC
NA,TRBD1,TRBV5-4,TRBJ1-6,CASSVWDRGSDSPLHF,TGTGCCAGCAGCGTGTGGGACAGGGGGTCTGATTCACCCCTCCACTTT
NA,NA,TRBV11-2,TRBJ2-7,CASSLPDRSYEQYF,TGTGCCAGCAGCCTCCCCGACAGATCCTACGAGCAGTACTTC
NA,NA,TRBV6-2/TRBV6-3,TRBJ2-1,CASSYSSSGGPRYNEQFF,TGTGCCAGCAGTTACTCGAGCAGCGGAGGGCCTAGATACAATGAGCAGTTCTTC
NA,NA,TRBV29-1,TRBJ1-4,CSVKVHATNEKLFF,TGCAGCGTTAAAGTCCATGCAACTAATGAAAAACTGTTTTTT
NA,TRBD2,TRBV9,TRBJ2-2,CASSSYSGGVGELFF,TGTGCCAGCAGCTCCTATAGCGGGGGGGTCGGGGAGCTGTTTTTT
few,NA,TRBV28,TRBJ1-3,CASSSQERYGNTIYF,TGTGCCAGCAGTTCTCAGGAACGATACGGAAACACCATATATTTT
NA,TRBD1,TRBV5-5,TRBJ1-1,CASSLATGGNEAFF,TGTGCCAGCAGCTTGGCGACAGGGGGTAATGAAGCTTTCTTT
few,NA,TRBV7-2,TRBJ1-5,CASSYGLSLPQHF,TGTGCCAGCAGTTATGGTCTTAGTCTGCCCCAGCATTTT
NA,NA,TRBV4-1,TRBJ2-7,CASSQEGGYEQYF,TGCGCCAGCAGCCAAGAGGGGGGCTACGAGCAGTACTTC
NA,NA,TRBV13,TRBJ2-2,CANTIRGTGELFF,TGTGCCAACACCATTCGGGGGACCGGGGAGCTGTTTTTT
NA,NA,TRBV2,TRBJ1-1,CASSDGRGNTEAFF,TGTGCCAGCAGTGACGGCAGGGGGAACACTGAAGCTTTCTTT
once,TRBD1,TRBV2,TRBJ2-3,CASIRRQGADTQYF,TGTGCCAGCATCAGAAGACAGGGGGCAGATACGCAGTATTTT
NA,TRBD1,TRBV7-2,TRBJ1-2,CASSHRGKGYGYTF,TGTGCCAGCAGCCACAGGGGAAAAGGCTATGGCTACACCTTC
NA,TRBD1,TRBV4-1,TRBJ2-7,CASSRPGTGAYEQYF,TGCGCCAGCAGCCGGCCCGGGACAGGGGCCTACGAGCAGTACTTC
NA,NA,TRBV6-5,TRBJ1-6,CASSRTVDSPLHF,TGTGCCAGCAGCAGGACAGTAGATTCACCCCTCCACTTT
NA,NA,TRBV3-1/TRBV3-2,TRBJ2-3,CASRKQGSGTDTQYF,TGTGCCAGCAGAAAACAGGGTTCAGGCACAGATACGCAGTATTTT
NA,TRBD2,TRBV14,TRBJ2-7,CASSLGRAYEQYF,TGTGCCAGCAGCCTGGGGAGGGCCTACGAGCAGTACTTC
NA,TRBD2,TRBV5-4,TRBJ2-1,CASSLGTSRASYNEQFF,TGTGCCAGCAGCTTGGGGACTAGCAGGGCCTCCTACAATGAGCAGTTCTTC
once,NA,TRBV19,TRBJ2-3,CASSTTSGIDTQYF,TGTGCCAGTAGTACGACTAGTGGAATAGATACGCAGTATTTT
NA,NA,TRBV25-1,TRBJ2-1,CASRGVSRISYNEQFF,TGTGCCAGCAGAGGAGTTTCTCGGATCTCCTACAATGAGCAGTTCTTC
NA,NA,TRBV14,TRBJ2-7,CASSPIDRLSYEQYF,TGTGCCAGCAGTCCTATCGACAGGCTCTCCTACGAGCAGTACTTC
few,NA,TRBV12-3/TRBV12-4,TRBJ1-5,CASSYEGNQPQHF,TGTGCCAGCAGTTACGAGGGCAATCAGCCCCAGCATTTT
NA,TRBD1,TRBV15,TRBJ2-5,CATSRTGGQETQYF,TGTGCCACCAGCAGGACAGGGGGCCAGGAGACCCAGTACTTC
NA,TRBD1,TRBV2,TRBJ2-2,CASRGDRSPPVGELFF,TGTGCCAGCAGGGGGGACAGGTCTCCTCCGGTCGGGGAGCTGTTTTTT
NA,TRBD2,TRBV5-4,TRBJ2-7,CASSSRTSGVLYEQYF,TGTGCCAGCAGCTCTAGGACTAGCGGGGTTCTCTACGAGCAGTACTTC
few,NA,TRBV28,TRBJ1-3,CASRGHGDGNTIYF,TGTGCCAGCAGAGGACATGGGGATGGAAACACCATATATTTT
NA,NA,TRBV2,TRBJ1-1,CASSVTWSTEAFF,TGTGCCAGCAGTGTTACGTGGAGCACTGAAGCTTTCTTT